This T cell receptor (beta chain) was sequenced during a study of graft-versus-host responses after intestinal transplantation. On the study more broadly: Recipients obtained multivisceral, liver-intestinal, or isolated intestinal transplants. Induction with anti-thymocyte globulin, then tacrolimus and steroids for three to four years, was given to all recipients.

TCRdb's table, derived via immunoSEQ multiplex PCR, lists solely in-frame clones and lacks some. The data contain approximately 90,000 clones, approximately 90% of them singletons. Regarding this clone: The antigen remains undetermined.

Study-wide points: The marrow of recipients harbored GvH clones, and ileum or blood showed some of them first. Maximum circulating GvH clone levels tracked with early post-transplant HvG decreases.

The CDR3 contains 15 residues. Trimming cost V 6 bases and J 3 bases; bases outside gene matches: 5. Germline values: CDR1 SGHTA, CDR2 FQGNSA. The sequence was collected from a human donor who was the organ donor for an intestinal transplant. The V and J genes are TRBV7-2 and TRBJ1-6, with TRBD1 matching over 7 bases. The specimen was unstimulated CD4+ T cells sorted from spleen or lymph node cells, collected before transplant. CDR3 nucleotide sequence: TGTGCCAGCAGAATCGGGACAGTCTATAATTCACCCCTCCACTTT. Protein product: CASRIGTVYNSPLHF.